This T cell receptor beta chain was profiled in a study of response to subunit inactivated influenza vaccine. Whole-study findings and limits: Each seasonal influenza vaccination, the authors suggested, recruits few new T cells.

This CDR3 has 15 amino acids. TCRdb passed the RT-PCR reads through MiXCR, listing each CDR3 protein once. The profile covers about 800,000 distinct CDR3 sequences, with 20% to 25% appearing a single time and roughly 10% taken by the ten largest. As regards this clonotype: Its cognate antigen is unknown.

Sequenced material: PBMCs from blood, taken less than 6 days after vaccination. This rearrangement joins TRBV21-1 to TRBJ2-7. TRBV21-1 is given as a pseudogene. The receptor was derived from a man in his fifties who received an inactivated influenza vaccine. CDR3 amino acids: CASSKARETRYEQYF. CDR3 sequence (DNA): TGTGCCAGCAGCAAAGCGCGAGAGACTCGTTACGAGCAGTACTTC.